The subject of this entry is one TCR beta chain. Co-extracted RNA and DNA came from 20-30 mg of unsorted bulk tissue. Chronic HBV infection affected patients, none of whom had received treatment. Each sampled tumor had five separate regions taken from it. This record belongs to a study of tumor-infiltrating lymphocytes in primary liver carcinoma. The investigators made TCR beta cDNA from approximately 0.5 ug total RNA, using a constant-region primer. Nested multiplex PCR, run for three rounds with slightly modified ARM-PCR, yielded TCR beta libraries. TRBV1-TRBV30 forward and Cbeta reverse primers drove the first two approximately 11-cycle rounds. Each CDR3 protein gets one entry after TCRdb re-called the multiplex PCR reads with MiXCR. Found here are some 180,000 distinct CDR3 sequences, around four fifths of them singletons; the top ten hold roughly 18%. Germline values: CDR1 SQVTM, CDR2 ANQGSEA. The CDR3 totals 13 residues. V lost 5 bases and J lost 13, with 23 bases in between.

The chain carries TRBV29-1 and TRBJ2-5; either TRBD1 or TRBD2 may supply D (7 bases each). This TCR derives from a man aged 40-50 years with primary liver carcinoma and hepatitis B virus infection. Sequencing used tumor tissue from primary liver carcinoma. The CDR3 DNA sequence: TGCAGCGTTTCATCCAGGGGGAGGGAGACCATGTACTTC. The encoded protein is CSVSSRGRETMYF.